This TCR beta chain was identified in a study of PD-1 blockade in classical Hodgkin lymphoma. Study information: Each patient was given nivolumab 3 mg/kg through a vein every 2 weeks. Findings and caveats of the study: Newly diagnosed patients had diversity similar to the baseline diversity of complete responders.

Worth noting for this clone: Its antigen is not identified.

Generated by immunoSEQ multiplex PCR, the TCRdb table keeps only in-frame clones and is missing some. The table records 98,000 or so clones, 80% to 90% of them present only once. Losses at the gene ends were 0 bases for V and 2 bases for J; bases not matched to a gene: 3. The length of the CDR3 is 15 residues. The V gene's germline CDR1 is SGHRS and CDR2 YFSETQ. Exposure to brentuximab vedotin varied, and each patient had relapsed following autologous stem cell transplantation. Complete response, partial response or progressive disease constituted the best responses recorded. The chain is built from TRBV5-1 and TRBJ2-7, with 9 positions matching TRBD1. The sample was peripheral blood mononuclear cells (PBMCs), taken before the second cycle of nivolumab. This receptor was obtained from a human donor with classical Hodgkin lymphoma. Here the CDR3 reads CASSLGTGAAYEQYF. CDR3 DNA: TGCGCCAGCAGCTTGGGGACAGGGGCCGCCTACGAGCAGTACTTC.